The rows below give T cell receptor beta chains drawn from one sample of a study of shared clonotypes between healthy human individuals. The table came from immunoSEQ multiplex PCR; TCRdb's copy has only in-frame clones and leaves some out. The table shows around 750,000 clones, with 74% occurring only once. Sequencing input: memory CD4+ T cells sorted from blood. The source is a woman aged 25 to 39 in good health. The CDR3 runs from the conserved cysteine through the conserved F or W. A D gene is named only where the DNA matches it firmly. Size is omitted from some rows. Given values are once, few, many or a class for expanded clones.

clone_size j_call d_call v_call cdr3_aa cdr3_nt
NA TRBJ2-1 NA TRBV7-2 CASSLARGRYNEQFF TGTGCCAGCAGCTTAGCTCGCGGCCGGTACAATGAGCAGTTCTTC
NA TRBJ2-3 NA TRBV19 CASSIVRDRPSTDTQYF TGTGCCAGTAGTATAGTCCGGGACCGACCTAGCACAGATACGCAGTATTTT
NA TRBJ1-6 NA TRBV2 CASSQDHSENSPLHF TGTGCCAGCAGTCAGGACCACTCCGAAAATTCACCCCTCCACTTT
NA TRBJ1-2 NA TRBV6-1 CASVPGPINYGYTF TGTGCCAGTGTACCGGGACCGATAAACTATGGCTACACCTTC
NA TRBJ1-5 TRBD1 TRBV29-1 CSVGQGNQPQHF TGCAGCGTTGGACAGGGGAATCAGCCCCAGCATTTT
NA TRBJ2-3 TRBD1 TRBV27 CASTRQGSRDTQYF TGTGCCAGCACCCGACAGGGTTCTCGGGACACGCAGTATTTT
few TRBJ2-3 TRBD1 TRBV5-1 CASSQGTGTDTQYF TGCGCCAGCAGCCAAGGGACAGGGACAGATACGCAGTATTTT
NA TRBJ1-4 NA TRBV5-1 CASSLQGQDEKLFF TGCGCCAGCAGCTTGCAGGGCCAGGATGAAAAACTGTTTTTT
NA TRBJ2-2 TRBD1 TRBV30 CAWRQGVNTGELFF TGTGCCTGGAGACAGGGGGTTAACACCGGGGAGCTGTTTTTT
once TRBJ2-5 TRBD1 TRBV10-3 CAIRPDRDETQYF TGTGCCATCAGACCTGACAGGGATGAGACCCAGTACTTC
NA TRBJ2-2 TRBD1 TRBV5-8 CASRLRDRGPSGELFF TGTGCCAGCAGACTCCGGGACAGGGGGCCAAGCGGGGAGCTGTTTTTT
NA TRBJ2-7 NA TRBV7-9 CASSLVSGLLDEQYF TGTGCCAGCAGCTTAGTTTCGGGTCTCCTAGACGAGCAGTACTTC
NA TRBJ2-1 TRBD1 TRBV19 CASSNGRQGAYNEQFF TGTGCCAGTAGTAATGGTCGGCAGGGGGCCTACAATGAGCAGTTCTTC
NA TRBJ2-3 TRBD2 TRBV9 CASSVLAGETDTQYF TGTGCCAGCAGCGTACTAGCGGGAGAAACAGATACGCAGTATTTT
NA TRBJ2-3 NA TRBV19 CASSLQGSTSTDTQYF TGTGCCAGTAGTCTACAGGGTTCCACTAGCACAGATACGCAGTATTTT
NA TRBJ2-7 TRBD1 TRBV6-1 CASSAVTGGSYEQYF TGTGCCAGCAGTGCGGTGACAGGGGGCTCCTACGAGCAGTACTTC
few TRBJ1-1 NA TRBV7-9 CASSAGGEAFF TGTGCCAGCAGCGCCGGCGGTGAAGCTTTCTTT
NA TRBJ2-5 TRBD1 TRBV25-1 CASRGRGIGQTQYF TGTGCCAGCAGGGGCAGGGGGATCGGTCAAACCCAGTACTTC
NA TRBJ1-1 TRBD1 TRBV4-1 CASSRITGARMNTEAFF TGCGCCAGCAGCCGAATTACAGGGGCGAGGATGAACACTGAAGCTTTCTTT
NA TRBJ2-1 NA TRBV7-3 CASSLDGGPRSEQFF TGTGCCAGCAGCTTAGACGGGGGACCCAGGAGTGAGCAGTTCTTC
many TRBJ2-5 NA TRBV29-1 CSVEIGPETQYF TGCAGCGTTGAGATCGGGCCAGAGACCCAGTACTTC
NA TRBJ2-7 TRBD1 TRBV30 CAWRTGKAYEQYF TGTGCCTGGAGGACAGGGAAGGCCTACGAGCAGTACTTC
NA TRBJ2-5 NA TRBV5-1 CASSFGGGETQYF TGCGCCAGCAGCTTTGGGGGTGGTGAGACCCAGTACTTC
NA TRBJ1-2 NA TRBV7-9 CASSRQDGGIYGYTF TGTGCCAGCAGCCGGCAGGATGGGGGGATCTATGGCTACACCTTC
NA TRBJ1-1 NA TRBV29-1 CSVEGPGGTYTEAFF TGCAGCGTTGAAGGACCAGGAGGGACGTACACTGAAGCTTTCTTT
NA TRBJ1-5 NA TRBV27 CASSPPWVAGIQPQHF TGTGCCAGCAGTCCTCCTTGGGTGGCAGGGATTCAGCCCCAGCATTTT
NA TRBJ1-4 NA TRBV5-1 CASRLEATNEKLFF TGCGCCAGCCGCTTAGAAGCAACTAATGAAAAACTGTTTTTT
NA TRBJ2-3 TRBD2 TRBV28 CASSLLGQYGLAGGSTDTQYF TGTGCCAGCAGTTTATTGGGACAGTACGGACTAGCGGGAGGGAGCACAGATACGCAGTATTTT
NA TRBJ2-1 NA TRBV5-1 CASSLPSAGYNEQFF TGCGCCAGCAGCTTGCCTAGCGCGGGATACAATGAGCAGTTCTTC
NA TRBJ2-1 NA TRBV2 CASREVTLADEQFF TGTGCCAGCAGGGAAGTCACGCTGGCCGATGAGCAGTTCTTC
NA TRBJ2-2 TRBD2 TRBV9 CASSVGMTSGRRYTGELFF TGTGCCAGCAGCGTAGGAATGACTAGCGGGCGACGTTACACCGGGGAGCTGTTTTTT
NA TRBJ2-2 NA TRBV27 CASSKRQRTPRTGELFF TGTGCCAGCAGCAAACGACAGAGAACCCCTAGGACCGGGGAGCTGTTTTTT
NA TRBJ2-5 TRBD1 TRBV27 CASSSGTGDQETQYF TGTGCCAGCAGTTCCGGGACAGGGGATCAAGAGACCCAGTACTTC
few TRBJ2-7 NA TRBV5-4 CASSLSAADQQYF TGTGCCAGCAGCTTGTCCGCGGCAGATCAGCAGTACTTC
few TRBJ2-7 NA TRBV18 CASSPDYLSEQYF TGTGCCAGCTCACCAGACTACCTTTCTGAGCAGTACTTC
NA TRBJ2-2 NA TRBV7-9 CASSLERGWGELFF TGTGCCAGCAGCTTAGAACGCGGTTGGGGGGAGCTGTTTTTT
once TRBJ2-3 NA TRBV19 CASSIQASLPFTDTQYF TGTGCCAGTAGTATTCAGGCGTCGTTGCCCTTCACAGATACGCAGTATTTT
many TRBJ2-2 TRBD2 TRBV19 CATQTSGRPGELFF TGTGCCACCCAAACTAGCGGGAGGCCCGGGGAGCTGTTTTTT
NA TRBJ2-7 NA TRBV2 CASSEDRREQYF TGTGCCAGCAGTGAAGATAGACGCGAGCAGTACTTC
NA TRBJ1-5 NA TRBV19 CASRYRQGGSSQPQHF TGTGCCAGTAGATACCGGCAGGGAGGAAGCAGTCAGCCCCAGCATTTT